This TCR beta chain appears in the sequencing data of a study of PD-L1 blockade in urothelial cancer. About the study: In the patient group, about 90% of the roughly 29 were males with bladder-origin urothelial cancer. Researchers found blood samples held a median of around 140,000 T cells. Study-wide results and limits: Lower than median blood TCR clonality before treatment predicted better survival.

A note on this clone: Its target is not known.

Patients' cancers were locally advanced or metastatic urothelial carcinomas. TCRdb's copy holds only in-frame clones and misses some; the assay was immunoSEQ multiplex PCR. The profile shows approximately 71,000 clones, about 89% of them singletons. The V segment lost 0 bases and the J segment 2 bases; nucleotides outside the gene matches: 1. This CDR3 comprises 14 residues. Germline values: CDR1 SGHNT, CDR2 YYREEE (reference sequence). This TCR derives from a man aged 55 to 70 with urothelial cancer. This specimen was PBMCs, taken around atezolizumab (anti-PD-L1) treatment. The chain uses TRBV5-4 and TRBJ1-2; 7 nucleotides match TRBD1. CDR3 sequence reads: CASSLGQGNYGYTF. CDR3 DNA sequence: TGTGCCAGCAGCTTGGGACAGGGCAACTATGGCTACACCTTC. Using reference TRBV5-4 and TRBJ1-2 for the parts outside the CDR3, the full variable domain is ETGVTQSPTHLIKTRGQQVTLRCSSQSGHNTVSWYQQALGQGPQFIFQYYREEENGRGNFPPRFSGLQFPNYSSELNVNALELDDSALYLCASSLGQGNYGYTFGSGTRLTVV.